This T cell receptor beta chain was recorded in a study of T cells in Graves' hyperthyroidism and ophthalmopathy. Amplification of TCR beta CDR3 regions used RNA as the template. The HTBI primer set was used in a first-round RT-PCR of the TCR CDR3. TCRdb re-called the multiplex PCR reads with MiXCR, one entry per CDR3 protein. Here the sample spans 300,000 to 450,000 distinct CDR3 sequences, about 14% being singletons. Notes on this clonotype: Antigen: not known.

Study results and caveats: Researchers found most expanded thyroid clonotypes above 0.001 in blood as well. The model identified upcoming ophthalmopathy a median roughly 6 months ahead of onset. A model built on 13 V-J features separated ophthalmopathy from stable hyperthyroidism.

PBMCs came from more than 8.5 ml fresh peripheral blood. The V gene lost 4 bases and the J gene lost 4 bases, with 13 bases spanning the gap. This CDR3 region has 15 residues. The germline V gene has CDR1 SGHVS and CDR2 FNYEAQ. This TCR derives from a man aged 25 to 45 with Graves' hyperthyroidism that later progressed to Graves' ophthalmopathy. The chain couples TRBV7-6 to TRBJ2-2; D gene ambiguous. Sequencing was performed on blood. The CDR3 sequence: CASSYRAKATGELFF. The CDR3 DNA reads TGTGCCAGCAGCTATCGAGCGAAGGCCACCGGGGAGCTGTTTTTT.